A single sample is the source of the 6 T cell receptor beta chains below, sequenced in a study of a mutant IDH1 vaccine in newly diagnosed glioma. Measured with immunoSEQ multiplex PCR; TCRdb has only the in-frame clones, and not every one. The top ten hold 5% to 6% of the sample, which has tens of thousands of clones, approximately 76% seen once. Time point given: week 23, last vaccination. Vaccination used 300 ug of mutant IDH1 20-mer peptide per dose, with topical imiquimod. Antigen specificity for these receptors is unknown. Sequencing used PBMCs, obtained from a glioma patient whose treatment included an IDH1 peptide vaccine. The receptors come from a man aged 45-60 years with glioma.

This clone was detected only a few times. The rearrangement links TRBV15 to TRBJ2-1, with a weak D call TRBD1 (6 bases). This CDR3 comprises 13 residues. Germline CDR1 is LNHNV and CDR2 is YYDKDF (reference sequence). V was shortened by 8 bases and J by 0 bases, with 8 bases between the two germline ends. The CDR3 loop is CATLDSSYNEQFF. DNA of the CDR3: TGTGCCACCTTGGACAGCTCCTACAATGAGCAGTTCTTC.

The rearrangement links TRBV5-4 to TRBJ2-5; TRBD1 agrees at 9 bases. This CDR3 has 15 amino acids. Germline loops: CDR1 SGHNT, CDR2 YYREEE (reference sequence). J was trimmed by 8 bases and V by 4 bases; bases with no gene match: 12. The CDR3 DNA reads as TGTGCCAGCAGCGAAGGTGACAGGGGGAGTCTAACCCAGTACTTC. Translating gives CASSEGDRGSLTQYF. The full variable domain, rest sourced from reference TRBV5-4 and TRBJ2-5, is ETGVTQSPTHLIKTRGQQVTLRCSSQSGHNTVSWYQQALGQGPQFIFQYYREEENGRGNFPPRFSGLQFPNYSSELNVNALELDDSALYLCASSEGDRGSLTQYFGPGTRLLVL.

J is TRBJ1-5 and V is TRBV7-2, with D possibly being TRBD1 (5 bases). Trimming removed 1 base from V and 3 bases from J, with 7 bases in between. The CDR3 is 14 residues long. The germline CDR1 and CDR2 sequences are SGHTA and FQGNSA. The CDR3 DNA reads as TGTGCCAGCAGCTTAGGAGGGGTCAATCAGCCCCAGCATTTT. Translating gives CASSLGGVNQPQHF.

The CDR3 protein is CSVSLAGGRGNEQFF. The DNA for the CDR3 is TGCAGCGTTTCCCTTGCGGGGGGGCGAGGGAATGAGCAGTTCTTC. The chain employs TRBV29-1 and TRBJ2-1; 9 bases agree with TRBD2. CDR1 is SQVTM and CDR2 is ANQGSEA in the germline V gene. V was clipped by 5 bases and J by 7 bases; unmatched bases: 12. This CDR3 contains 15 residues.

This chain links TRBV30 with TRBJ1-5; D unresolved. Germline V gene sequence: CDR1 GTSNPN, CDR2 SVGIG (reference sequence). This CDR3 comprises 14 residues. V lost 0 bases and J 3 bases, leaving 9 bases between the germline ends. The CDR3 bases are TGTGCCTGGAGTGTAGCCAGCGACAATCAGCCCCAGCATTTT. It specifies CAWSVASDNQPQHF. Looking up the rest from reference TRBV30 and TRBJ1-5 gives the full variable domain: SQTIHQWPATLVQPVGSPLSLECTVEGTSNPNLYWYRQAAGRGLQLLFYSVGIGQISSEVPQNLSASRPQDRQFILSSKKLLLSDSGFYLCAWSVASDNQPQHFGDGTRLSIL.

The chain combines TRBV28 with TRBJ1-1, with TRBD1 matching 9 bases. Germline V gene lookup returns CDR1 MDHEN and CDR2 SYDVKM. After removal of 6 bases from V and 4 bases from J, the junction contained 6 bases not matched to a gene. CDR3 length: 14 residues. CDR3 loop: CASSTGGSVTEAFF. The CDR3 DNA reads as TGTGCCAGCAGCACAGGGGGCTCGGTCACTGAAGCTTTCTTT.